Listed here are 30 T cell receptor beta chains from one sample, sequenced in a study of CD8 T cells in ankylosing spondylitis (dated by TCRdb to 2016 to 2017). Beyond this particular receptor, the publication reports: A TCR beta motif made up of several highly homologous amino acid variants appeared to be characteristic of blood from ankylosing spondylitis patients.

Their recognized antigens are unknown. Receptors were amplified or captured by 5' RACE. Sequencing was performed on an Illumina HiSeq 2500. TCRdb reanalyzed the raw reads on its own, using fastp at Q25 for trimming and MiXCR for clone calling, and kept in-frame beta chains. Each CDR3 protein appears once, grouped with its most common genes and DNA. The sample table lists approximately 540,000 distinct CDR3 sequences, about 13% of them with a count of one. The top ten hold approximately 6.2% of the sample. The sequenced sample consisted of blood, either unsorted or a sorted T cell fraction (not recorded which). These TCRs come from a male donor with ankylosing spondylitis.

This chain joins TRBV12-3 or TRBV12-4 and TRBJ2-3; D might be TRBD1 (5 bases). The CDR3 has 15 residues. Trimming took 7 bases from V and 1 from J, leaving 15 bases between them. The CDR3 loop is CASNILLQGTDTQYF. CDR3 sequence (DNA): TGTGCCAGCAATATACTCTTACAGGGCACAGATACGCAGTATTTT.

The V call is TRBV20-1, the J call TRBJ2-4; 9 positions match TRBD2. V gave up 5 bases and J gave up 8 bases; unmatched junction bases: 4. Germline values: CDR1 DFQATT, CDR2 SNEGSKA (reference sequence). This CDR3 has 12 residues. This chain's CDR3 is CSAPGLAHIQYF. The CDR3 DNA follows: TGCAGTGCTCCGGGACTAGCCCACATTCAGTACTTC.

The rearrangement uses TRBV5-1 and TRBJ2-5; 9 bases line up with TRBD2. Losses at the gene ends were 0 bases for V and 5 bases for J; bases not matched to a gene: 8. CDR3 length equals 16 residues. Per the germline V gene, CDR1 is SGHRS and CDR2 is YFSETQ. This CDR3 is CASSLVGSGSEETQYF. The CDR3 coding sequence is TGCGCCAGCAGCTTGGTTGGTAGCGGGAGCGAGGAGACCCAGTACTTC.

Ten or more counts support this clonotype. The chain links TRBV5-1 to TRBJ2-1; 7 bases fit TRBD2. CDR3 length: 16 amino acids. V shed 0 bases, J shed 9 bases, and the junction held 12 bases outside the gene matches. The V gene's germline CDR1 is SGHRS and CDR2 YFSETQ. CDR3 sequence reads: CASSLVVGRELSEQFF. In DNA form, the CDR3 reads TGCGCCAGCAGCTTGGTTGTGGGGCGGGAGTTGAGTGAGCAGTTCTTC.

This clonotype has more than one count but fewer than ten. In DNA form, the CDR3 reads TGTGCGCTTCGTACGAGCTCCTACAATGAGCAGTTCTTC. As protein: CALRTSSYNEQFF. V usage is TRBV7-9 and J usage is TRBJ2-1; no reliable D call. CDR1 SEHNR and CDR2 FQNEAQ come from the germline V gene (reference sequence). The length of the CDR3 is 13 residues.

In its sample, this clonotype was seen many times. The chain employs TRBV4-1 and TRBJ1-2; D call uncertain. This CDR3 is built from 13 residues. V lost 1 base to trimming and J lost 2 bases, with 5 bases between them. Germline CDR1 is MGHRA and CDR2 is YSYEKL. In DNA form, the CDR3 reads TGCGCCAGCAGCCAAGGGGTCAACTATGGCTACACCTTC. Amino acids: CASSQGVNYGYTF.

The chain joins TRBV7-9 to TRBJ2-7, with 10 bases matching TRBD2. Germline values: CDR1 SEHNR, CDR2 FQNEAQ (reference sequence). The V gene end was trimmed by 5 bases and the J gene end by 5 bases; junction bases not matched to a gene: 9. This CDR3 has 15 residues. This chain's CDR3 is CASSPSGRAGDEQYF. The CDR3 DNA reads as TGTGCCAGCAGCCCGAGCGGGAGGGCCGGGGACGAGCAGTACTTC.

V and J are TRBV2 and TRBJ2-5; D gene uncertain. V was cut by 7 bases and J by 7 bases, with 16 bases left in between. This CDR3 has 13 amino acids. The germline V gene encodes CDR1 SNHLY and CDR2 FYNNEI. CDR3 amino acids: CASIIDGPGTQYF. CDR3 sequence (DNA): TGTGCCAGCATAATAGACGGCCCGGGGACCCAGTACTTC.

The chain combines TRBV29-1 with TRBJ2-1, with 8 positions matching TRBD2. Per germline, CDR1 SQVTM and CDR2 ANQGSEA. J gave up 1 base and V 0 bases, and 5 bases lay outside the gene matches. The CDR3 has 16 residues. CDR3 protein: CSVEEGLVPSYNEQFF. Here the CDR3 DNA reads TGCAGCGTTGAAGAGGGACTAGTTCCTTCCTACAATGAGCAGTTCTTC.

The rearrangement joins TRBV5-8 to TRBJ1-4; no reliable D call. V lost 2 bases to trimming and J lost 0 bases, with 11 bases between them. Germline CDR1 and CDR2: SGHTS and YDEGEE. The CDR3 runs 16 residues. CDR3 in DNA: TGTGCCAGCAGCTTAGTTCGATTGTCAACTAATGAAAAACTGTTTTTT. It translates to CASSLVRLSTNEKLFF.

This clonotype occurred a few times. The V call is TRBV7-2, the J call TRBJ2-3; 9 bases match TRBD1. The V and J ends lost 5 bases and 3 bases, in that order; junction bases with no gene match: 6. Germline V CDR1 and CDR2: SGHTA, FQGNSA. The CDR3 totals 15 residues. The CDR3 DNA is TGTGCCAGCAGCCTTGGGACAGGGATGACAGATACGCAGTATTTT. Translating it yields CASSLGTGMTDTQYF.

The chain is built from TRBV7-9 and TRBJ1-2; D not resolved. Germline CDR1 is SEHNR and CDR2 is FQNEAQ (reference sequence). The ends were cut back, 5 bases at V and 5 bases at J, with 9 bases in the middle. The CDR3 runs to 12 residues. CDR3 region: CASSDTSYGYTF. In DNA, the CDR3 is TGTGCCAGCAGCGACACTTCGTATGGCTACACCTTC.

V usage is TRBV24-1 and J usage is TRBJ2-7; the match to TRBD2 covers 8 bases. Germline V gene sequence: CDR1 KGHDR, CDR2 SFDVKD. V was clipped by 4 bases and J by 6 bases; unmatched bases: 4. The CDR3 has 13 residues. The CDR3 spells CATSDREGGEQYV. Here the CDR3 DNA reads TGTGCCACCAGTGACCGGGAGGGCGGCGAGCAGTACGTC.

This clonotype was seen a single time. A junction boundary mismatches the germline segment, possibly from a read error. This chain connects TRBV12-3 or TRBV12-4 to TRBJ1-2, with 7 nucleotides matching TRBD1. The CDR3 loop spans 18 amino acids. The CDR3 DNA is TGTGCCCGCAGTTTAGCTAGACAGGGATTTTCCCCTCACTATGGCTACACCTTC. Translation: CARSLARQGFSPHYGYTF.

This chain joins TRBV5-1 and TRBJ1-6; D remains unclear. Trimming pared 0 bases from V and 7 bases from J, leaving 11 bases between. This CDR3 contains 15 residues. The V gene's germline CDR1 is SGHRS and CDR2 YFSETQ. This chain's CDR3 is CASSLAEAENSPLHF. The CDR3 DNA follows: TGCGCCAGCAGCTTGGCCGAGGCAGAGAATTCACCCCTCCACTTT.

This clonotype was counted many times. V usage is TRBV20-1 and J usage is TRBJ1-5; possible D gene TRBD1, 5 bases. The CDR3 is made up of 13 amino acids. Germline CDR1 DFQATT, CDR2 SNEGSKA (reference sequence). Trimming cost V 8 bases and J 0 bases, with 11 bases left between them. CDR3 region: CSSKGVSNQPQHF. CDR3 DNA: TGCAGTTCGAAAGGGGTTAGCAATCAGCCCCAGCATTTT.

This clonotype was recorded at least ten times. This chain connects TRBV20-1 to TRBJ1-1; 9 positions match TRBD1. Germline trimming cut 0 bases from V and 6 bases from J; bases unmatched to any gene: 8. The CDR3 extends over 15 amino acids. Looked up from germline, CDR1 is DFQATT and CDR2 is SNEGSKA (reference sequence). Here the CDR3 reads CSARDFRDRASEAFF. The CDR3, as DNA: TGCAGTGCTAGAGATTTCCGGGACAGGGCTTCTGAAGCTTTCTTT.

V gene TRBV4-1 combines with J gene TRBJ2-2, with D possibly TRBD1 on 6 matching bases. Germline values: CDR1 MGHRA, CDR2 YSYEKL. Trimming pared 1 base from V and 3 bases from J, leaving 9 bases between. CDR3 size: 15 residues. The CDR3 protein is CASSQGDIYTGELFF. CDR3 nucleotide sequence: TGCGCCAGCAGCCAAGGGGACATCTACACCGGGGAGCTGTTTTTT.

This clonotype has a handful of counts. This chain joins TRBV10-3 and TRBJ2-3; 8 bases align to TRBD2. The CDR3 has 17 amino acids. Germline CDR1 reads ENHRY; CDR2 reads SYGVKD. V lost 2 bases, J lost 6 bases, and 13 bases stayed unmatched. The CDR3 loop is CAISEPPASGSTDTQYF. For the CDR3, the DNA is TGTGCCATCAGTGAGCCGCCTGCCAGCGGGAGTACCGATACGCAGTATTTT.

This clonotype was observed many times. The chain links TRBV7-9 to TRBJ2-1; D is tentatively TRBD1 or TRBD2 (5 bases each). Trimming took 5 bases from V and 5 from J, leaving 10 bases between them. Germline V lookup: CDR1 SEHNR, CDR2 FQNEAQ (reference sequence). The CDR3 runs to 13 residues. CDR3 sequence reads: CASSLGPDNEQFF. CDR3 in DNA: TGTGCCAGCAGCCTGGGACCAGACAATGAGCAGTTCTTC. The full variable domain, completed using reference TRBV7-9 and TRBJ2-1, is DTGVSQNPRHKITKRGQNVTFRCDPISEHNRLYWYRQTLGQGPEFLTYFQNEAQLEKSRLLSDRFSAERPKGSFSTLEIQRTEQGDSAMYLCASSLGPDNEQFFGPGTRLTVL.

This clonotype came up many times. The chain combines TRBV12-3 or TRBV12-4 with TRBJ1-4; unclear D gene. Trimming left V 1 base short and J 3 bases short, with 3 bases between. The CDR3 length is 13 residues. As DNA, the CDR3 is TGTGCCAGCAGTTTAGTCCCTAATGAAAAACTGTTTTTT. Encoded protein: CASSLVPNEKLFF.

The chain combines TRBV2 with TRBJ1-3; D is possibly TRBD1 (6 bases). CDR3 size: 14 residues. Germline loops: CDR1 SNHLY, CDR2 FYNNEI. V shed 7 bases and J shed 0 bases, with 10 bases lying between them. The CDR3 DNA reads as TGTGCCAGCACCCCGGGGGCCTCTGGAAACACCATATATTTT. Encoded protein: CASTPGASGNTIYF.

V gene TRBV9 combines with J gene TRBJ1-1, with a tentative D call TRBD1 (5 bases). The germline V and J ends were trimmed by 0 bases and 7 bases, with 10 bases remaining between them. The CDR3 runs to 13 residues. The germline V gene encodes CDR1 SGDLS and CDR2 YYNGEE. The CDR3 DNA sequence: TGTGCCAGCAGCGTAGAGGTGCAGGGTGAAGCTTTCTTT. Protein product: CASSVEVQGEAFF. The variable domain in full, completed from reference TRBV9 and TRBJ1-1, reads DSGVTQTPKHLITATGQRVTLRCSPRSGDLSVYWYQQSLDQGLQFLIQYYNGEERAKGNILERFSAQQFPDLHSELNLSSLELGDSALYFCASSVEVQGEAFFGQGTRLTVV.

This clonotype turned up a few times. The chain employs TRBV12-3 or TRBV12-4 and TRBJ2-6, with TRBD1 matching over 7 bases. This CDR3 comprises 19 residues. The J segment lost 0 bases and the V segment lost 5 bases, leaving 13 bases of the junction unmatched. CDR3 bases: TGTGCCAGCAGTCGCATCCGGGACAGCATTATCTCTGGGGCCAACGTCCTGACTTTC. Residues: CASSRIRDSIISGANVLTF.

The chain joins TRBV5-6 to TRBJ1-1; D unresolved. V gave up 0 bases and J gave up 1 base, with 13 bases separating them. This CDR3 spans 16 amino acids. Germline assignment: CDR1 SGHDT and CDR2 YYEEEE. CDR3 sequence: CASSLAVGQANTEAFF. CDR3 nucleotide sequence: TGTGCCAGCAGCTTGGCTGTCGGCCAGGCGAACACTGAAGCTTTCTTT. Full variable domain (missing parts from reference TRBV5-6 and TRBJ1-1): DAGVTQSPTHLIKTRGQQVTLRCSPKSGHDTVSWYQQALGQGPQFIFQYYEEEERQRGNFPDRFSGHQFPNYSSELNVNALLLGDSALYLCASSLAVGQANTEAFFGQGTRLTVV.

This clonotype was counted only a few times. This chain joins TRBV7-2 and TRBJ2-7; 11 bases align to TRBD2. J lost 11 bases, V lost 2 bases, and 8 bases had no gene match. This CDR3 is built from 14 residues. Germline V lookup: CDR1 SGHTA, CDR2 FQGNSA. The CDR3: CASSLPTSGSQKYF. CDR3 nucleotides: TGTGCCAGCAGCTTACCAACTAGCGGGAGTCAAAAGTACTTC.

V and J are TRBV9 and TRBJ2-1; possible D gene TRBD2, 5 bases. Between the trimmed V and J ends, which lost 0 bases and 3 bases, there was a span of 10 bases. CDR3 length: 15 residues. Germline CDR1 SGDLS, CDR2 YYNGEE. In nucleotides, the CDR3 is TGTGCCAGCAGCGTAGGTGATAGCGTCTACAATGAGCAGTTCTTC. Amino acid sequence: CASSVGDSVYNEQFF.

This clonotype showed up just a few times. CDR3 residues: CASSHSRVRYEQYF. The CDR3 region has the DNA TGTGCCAGCAGCCATAGCAGGGTACGGTACGAGCAGTACTTC. This chain uses TRBV14 with TRBJ2-7; possibly TRBD1 for D (5 bases). V lost 3 bases and J 4 bases, leaving 13 bases between the germline ends. The germline CDR1 and CDR2 sequences are SGHDN and FVKESK. CDR3 length: 14 residues.

This chain uses TRBV10-3 with TRBJ2-1, with D possibly being TRBD1 (6 bases). Per the germline V gene, CDR1 is ENHRY and CDR2 is SYGVKD. The CDR3 is 14 residues long. Trimming cost V 6 bases and J 3 bases, with 12 bases left between them. The CDR3 DNA follows: TGTGCCATCAGCCAGAGACAGGACTACAATGAGCAGTTCTTC. This sequence encodes CAISQRQDYNEQFF.

This clonotype was recorded a few times. The chain couples TRBV7-9 to TRBJ2-1; perhaps TRBD1 as D (6 bases). Germline assignment: CDR1 SEHNR and CDR2 FQNEAQ (reference sequence). Trimming shortened V by 1 base and J by 7 bases, and 14 bases separated the two germline ends. The CDR3 covers 15 residues. The CDR3 DNA reads TGTGCCAGCAGCTTAGAGGGTCTGGACAGTAATGAGCAGTTCTTC. It codes for CASSLEGLDSNEQFF. The full variable domain, rest sourced from reference TRBV7-9 and TRBJ2-1, is DTGVSQNPRHKITKRGQNVTFRCDPISEHNRLYWYRQTLGQGPEFLTYFQNEAQLEKSRLLSDRFSAERPKGSFSTLEIQRTEQGDSAMYLCASSLEGLDSNEQFFGPGTRLTVL.